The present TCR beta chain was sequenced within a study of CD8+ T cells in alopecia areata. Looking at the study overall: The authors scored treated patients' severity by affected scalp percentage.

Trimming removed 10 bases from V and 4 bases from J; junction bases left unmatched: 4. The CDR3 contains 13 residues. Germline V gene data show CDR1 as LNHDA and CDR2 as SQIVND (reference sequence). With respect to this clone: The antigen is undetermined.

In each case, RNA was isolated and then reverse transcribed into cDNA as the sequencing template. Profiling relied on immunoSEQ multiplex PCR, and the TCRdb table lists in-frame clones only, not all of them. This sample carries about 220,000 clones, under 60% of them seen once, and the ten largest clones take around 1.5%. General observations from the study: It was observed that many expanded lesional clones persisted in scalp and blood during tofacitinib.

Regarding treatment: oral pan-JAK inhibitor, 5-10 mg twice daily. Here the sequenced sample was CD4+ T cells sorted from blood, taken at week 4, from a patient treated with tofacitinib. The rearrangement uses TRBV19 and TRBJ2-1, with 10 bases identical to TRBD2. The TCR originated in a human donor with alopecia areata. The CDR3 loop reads CATSSGGYNEQFF. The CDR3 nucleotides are TGTGCCACCTCTAGCGGGGGATACAATGAGCAGTTCTTC.